This T cell receptor (beta chain) was retrieved from a study of early T cells in non-severe SARS-CoV-2 infection. For the study at large: Unsorted whole-blood RNA was sequenced in bulk, leaving chains unpaired.

cDNA molecules, individually, were tagged with unique molecular identifiers. TCRdb itself ran the 5' RACE reads through MiXCR, one entry per CDR3 protein. The data hold some 37,000 distinct CDR3 sequences, with 8.5% to 10% observed a single time. From germline, CDR1 is MNHEY and CDR2 SVGAGI. Trimming stripped 4 bases from V and 3 bases from J, with 7 bases between. The CDR3 has 13 residues. The rearrangement uses TRBV6-5 and TRBJ2-1; possibly TRBD2 for D (5 bases). The sequence was collected from an adult who was a healthcare worker with PCR-confirmed SARS-CoV-2 infection or an uninfected control (not recorded which). Sequences were obtained from whole blood. CDR3 bases: TGTGCCAGCAGTTCCCGGGGCTACAATGAGCAGTTCTTC. This translates into CASSSRGYNEQFF.